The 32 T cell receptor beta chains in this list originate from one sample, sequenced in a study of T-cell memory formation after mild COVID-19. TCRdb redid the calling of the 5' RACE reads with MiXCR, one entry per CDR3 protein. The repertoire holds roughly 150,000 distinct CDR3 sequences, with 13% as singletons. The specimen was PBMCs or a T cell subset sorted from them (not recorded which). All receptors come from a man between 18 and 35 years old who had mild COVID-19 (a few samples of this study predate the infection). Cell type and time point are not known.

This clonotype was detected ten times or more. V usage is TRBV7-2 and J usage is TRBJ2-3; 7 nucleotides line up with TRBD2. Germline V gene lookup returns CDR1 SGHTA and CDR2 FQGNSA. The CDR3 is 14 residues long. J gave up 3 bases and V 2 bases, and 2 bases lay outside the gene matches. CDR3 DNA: TGTGCCAGCAGCTTAAACGGGGGGACAGATACGCAGTATTTT. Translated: CASSLNGGTDTQYF.

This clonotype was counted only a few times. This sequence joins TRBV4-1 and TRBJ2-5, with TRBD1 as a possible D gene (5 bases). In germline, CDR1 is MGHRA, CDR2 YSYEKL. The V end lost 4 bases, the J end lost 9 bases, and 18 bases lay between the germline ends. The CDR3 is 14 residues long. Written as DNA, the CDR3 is TGCGCCAGCAGCCCCCCACCAGGGTTTATGGCCCAGTACTTC. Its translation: CASSPPPGFMAQYF.

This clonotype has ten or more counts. CDR3 coding DNA: TGTGCCAGCCAACCGGGGGGGCGTGATACGCAGTATTTT. It encodes CASQPGGRDTQYF. V gene TRBV3-1 combines with J gene TRBJ2-3, with 8 bases lining up with TRBD2. Germline V CDR1 and CDR2: LGHDT, YNNKEL (reference sequence). V dropped 8 bases and J dropped 6; count of bases not matched to a gene: 7. The CDR3 loop spans 13 amino acids.

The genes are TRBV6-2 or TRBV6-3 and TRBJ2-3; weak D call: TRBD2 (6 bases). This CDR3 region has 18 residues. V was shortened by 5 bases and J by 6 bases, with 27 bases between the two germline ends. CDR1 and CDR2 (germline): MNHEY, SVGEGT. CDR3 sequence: CASSDPGRRLAGYDTQYF. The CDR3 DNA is TGTGCCAGCAGTGACCCGGGCCGGCGACTTGCGGGGTACGATACGCAGTATTTT.

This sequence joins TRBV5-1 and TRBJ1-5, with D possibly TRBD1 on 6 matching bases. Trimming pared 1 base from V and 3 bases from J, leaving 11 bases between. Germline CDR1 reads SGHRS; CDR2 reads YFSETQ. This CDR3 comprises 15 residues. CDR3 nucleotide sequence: TGCGCCAGCAGCTTGTGGGGGGCTCCCAATCAGCCCCAGCATTTT. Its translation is CASSLWGAPNQPQHF.

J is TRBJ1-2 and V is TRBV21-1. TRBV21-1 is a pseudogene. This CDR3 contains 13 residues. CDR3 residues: CASSRIVVRGYTF. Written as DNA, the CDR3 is TGTGCCAGCAGCCGAATAGTGGTCCGGGGCTACACCTTC.

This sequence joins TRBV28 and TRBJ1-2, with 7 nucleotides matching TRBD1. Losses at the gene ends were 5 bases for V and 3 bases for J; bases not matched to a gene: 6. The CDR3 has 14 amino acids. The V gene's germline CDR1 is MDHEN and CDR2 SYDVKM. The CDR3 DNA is TGTGCCAGCAGTATGACAGGGTTGGACTATGGCTACACCTTC. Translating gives CASSMTGLDYGYTF.

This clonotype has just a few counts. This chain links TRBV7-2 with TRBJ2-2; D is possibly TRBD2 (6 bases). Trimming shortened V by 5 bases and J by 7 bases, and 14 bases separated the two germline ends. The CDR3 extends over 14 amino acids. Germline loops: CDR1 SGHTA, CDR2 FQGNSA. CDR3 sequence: CASSPAGHNGELFF. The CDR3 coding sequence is TGTGCCAGCAGCCCAGCGGGCCATAACGGGGAGCTGTTTTTT.

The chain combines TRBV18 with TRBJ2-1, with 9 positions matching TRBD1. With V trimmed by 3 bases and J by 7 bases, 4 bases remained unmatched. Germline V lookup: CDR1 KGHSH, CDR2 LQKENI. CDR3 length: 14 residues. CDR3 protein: CASSPGTGTNEQFF. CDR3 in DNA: TGTGCCAGCTCACCGGGGACAGGGACGAATGAGCAGTTCTTC.

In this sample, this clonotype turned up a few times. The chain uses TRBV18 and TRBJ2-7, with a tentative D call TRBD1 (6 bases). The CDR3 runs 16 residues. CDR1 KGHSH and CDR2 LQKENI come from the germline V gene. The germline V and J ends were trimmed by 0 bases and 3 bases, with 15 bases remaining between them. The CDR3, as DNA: TGTGCCAGCTCACCACCACAGGGACAAGGGCGCTACGAGCAGTACTTC. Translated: CASSPPQGQGRYEQYF.

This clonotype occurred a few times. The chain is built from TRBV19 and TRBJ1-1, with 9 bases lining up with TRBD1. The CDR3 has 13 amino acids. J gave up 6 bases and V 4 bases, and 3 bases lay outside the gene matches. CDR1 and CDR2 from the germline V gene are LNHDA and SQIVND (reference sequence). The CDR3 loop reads CASSNRGPSEAFF. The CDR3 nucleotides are TGTGCCAGTAGTAACAGGGGGCCGTCTGAAGCTTTCTTT.

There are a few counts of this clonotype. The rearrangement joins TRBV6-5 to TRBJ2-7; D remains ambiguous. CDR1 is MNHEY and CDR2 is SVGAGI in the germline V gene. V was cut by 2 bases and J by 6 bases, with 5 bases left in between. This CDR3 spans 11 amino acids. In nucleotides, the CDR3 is TGTGCCAGCAGTTACCCCCCCGAGCAGTACTTC. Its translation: CASSYPPEQYF.

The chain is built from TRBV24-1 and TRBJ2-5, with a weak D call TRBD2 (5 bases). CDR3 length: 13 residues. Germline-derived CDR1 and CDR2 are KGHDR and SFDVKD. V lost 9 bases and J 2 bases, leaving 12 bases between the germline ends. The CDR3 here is CATDHGLQETQYF. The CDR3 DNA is TGTGCCACCGATCATGGACTTCAAGAGACCCAGTACTTC.

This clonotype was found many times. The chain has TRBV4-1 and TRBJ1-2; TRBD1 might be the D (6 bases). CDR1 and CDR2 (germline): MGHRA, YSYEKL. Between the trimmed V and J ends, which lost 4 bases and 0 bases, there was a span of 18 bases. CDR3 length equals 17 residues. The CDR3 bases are TGCGCCAGCAGCCTTATCGGGGGCAGGGGAACTAACTATGGCTACACCTTC. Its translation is CASSLIGGRGTNYGYTF.

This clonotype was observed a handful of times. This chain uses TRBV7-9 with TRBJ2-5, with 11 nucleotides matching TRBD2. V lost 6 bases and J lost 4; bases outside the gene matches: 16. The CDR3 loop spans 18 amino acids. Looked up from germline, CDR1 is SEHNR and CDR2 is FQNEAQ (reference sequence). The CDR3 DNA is TGTGCCAGCAGTTCCGGGACTAGCGGAACTTCTTCCCGAGAGACCCAGTACTTC. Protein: CASSSGTSGTSSRETQYF.

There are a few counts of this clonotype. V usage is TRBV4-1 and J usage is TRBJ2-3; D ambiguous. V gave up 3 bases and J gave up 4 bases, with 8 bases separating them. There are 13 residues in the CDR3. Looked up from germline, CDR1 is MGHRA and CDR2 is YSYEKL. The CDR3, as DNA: TGCGCCAGCAGCCACCCTGGGGCAGATACGCAGTATTTT. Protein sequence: CASSHPGADTQYF.

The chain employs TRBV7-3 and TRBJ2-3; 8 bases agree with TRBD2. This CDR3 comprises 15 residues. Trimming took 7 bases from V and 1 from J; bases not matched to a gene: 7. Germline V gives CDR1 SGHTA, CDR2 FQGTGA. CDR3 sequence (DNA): TGTGCCAGCACCTCGGGGGGGGGCGGCACAGATACGCAGTATTTT. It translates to CASTSGGGGTDTQYF.

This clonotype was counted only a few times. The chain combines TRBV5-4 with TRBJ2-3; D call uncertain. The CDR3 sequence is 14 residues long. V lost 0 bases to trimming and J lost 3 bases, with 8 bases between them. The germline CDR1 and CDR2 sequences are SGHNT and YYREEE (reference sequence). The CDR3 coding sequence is TGTGCCAGCAGCTTGGCCTGGGAAACAGATACGCAGTATTTT. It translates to CASSLAWETDTQYF. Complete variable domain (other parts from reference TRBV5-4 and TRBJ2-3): ETGVTQSPTHLIKTRGQQVTLRCSSQSGHNTVSWYQQALGQGPQFIFQYYREEENGRGNFPPRFSGLQFPNYSSELNVNALELDDSALYLCASSLAWETDTQYFGPGTRLTVL.

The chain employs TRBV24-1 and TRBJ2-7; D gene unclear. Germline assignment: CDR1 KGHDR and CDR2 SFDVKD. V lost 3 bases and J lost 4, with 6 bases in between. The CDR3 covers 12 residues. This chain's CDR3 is CATSDTGYEQYF. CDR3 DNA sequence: TGTGCCACCAGTGATACTGGATACGAGCAGTACTTC.

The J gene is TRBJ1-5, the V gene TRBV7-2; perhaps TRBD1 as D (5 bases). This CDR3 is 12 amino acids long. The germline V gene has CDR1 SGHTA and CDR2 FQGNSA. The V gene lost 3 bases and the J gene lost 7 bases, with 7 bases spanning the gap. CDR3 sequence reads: CASSFQGQPQHF. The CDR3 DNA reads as TGTGCCAGCAGCTTCCAGGGACAGCCCCAGCATTTT.

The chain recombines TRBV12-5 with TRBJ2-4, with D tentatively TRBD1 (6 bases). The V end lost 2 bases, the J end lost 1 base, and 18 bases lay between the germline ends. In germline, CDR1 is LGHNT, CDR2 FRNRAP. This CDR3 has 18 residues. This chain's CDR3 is CASGLPQGPLGAKNIQYF. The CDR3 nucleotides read TGTGCTAGTGGTTTGCCCCAGGGGCCCCTTGGTGCCAAAAACATTCAGTACTTC. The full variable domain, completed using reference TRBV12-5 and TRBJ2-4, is DARVTQTPRHKVTEMGQEVTMRCQPILGHNTVFWYRQTMMQGLELLAYFRNRAPLDDSGMPKDRFSAEMPDATLATLKIQPSEPRDSAVYFCASGLPQGPLGAKNIQYFGAGTRLSVL.

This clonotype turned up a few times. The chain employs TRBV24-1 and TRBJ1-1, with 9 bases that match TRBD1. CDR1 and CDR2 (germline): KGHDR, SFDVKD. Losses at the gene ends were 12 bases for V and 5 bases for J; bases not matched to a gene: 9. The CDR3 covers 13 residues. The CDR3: CAVTGTGRTEAFF. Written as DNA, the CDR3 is TGTGCCGTCACCGGGACAGGGCGTACTGAAGCTTTCTTT.

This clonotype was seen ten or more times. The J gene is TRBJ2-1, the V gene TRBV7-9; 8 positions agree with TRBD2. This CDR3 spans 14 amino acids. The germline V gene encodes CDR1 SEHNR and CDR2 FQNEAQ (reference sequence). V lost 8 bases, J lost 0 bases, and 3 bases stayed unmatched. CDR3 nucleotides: TGTGCCAGCCCCGGGGGGGTCTCCTACAATGAGCAGTTCTTC. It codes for CASPGGVSYNEQFF.

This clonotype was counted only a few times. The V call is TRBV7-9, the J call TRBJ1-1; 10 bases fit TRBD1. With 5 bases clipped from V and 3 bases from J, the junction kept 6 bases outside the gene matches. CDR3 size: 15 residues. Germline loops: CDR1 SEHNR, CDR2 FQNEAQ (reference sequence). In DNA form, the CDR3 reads TGTGCCAGCAGCCCGGGACAGGGGTCGGACACTGAAGCTTTCTTT. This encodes CASSPGQGSDTEAFF.

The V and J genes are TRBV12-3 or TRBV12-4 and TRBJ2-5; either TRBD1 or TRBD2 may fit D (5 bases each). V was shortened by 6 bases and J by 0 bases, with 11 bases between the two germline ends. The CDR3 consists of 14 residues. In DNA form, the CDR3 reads TGTGCCAGCAGGACGGGACGGTACCAAGAGACCCAGTACTTC. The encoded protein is CASRTGRYQETQYF.

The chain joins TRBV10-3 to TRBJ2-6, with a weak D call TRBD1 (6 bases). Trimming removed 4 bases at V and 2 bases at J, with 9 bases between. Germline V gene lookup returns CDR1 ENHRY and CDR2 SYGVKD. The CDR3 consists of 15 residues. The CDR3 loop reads CAISGQGTGANVLTF. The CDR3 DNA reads TGTGCCATCAGTGGGCAGGGGACTGGGGCCAACGTCCTGACTTTC.

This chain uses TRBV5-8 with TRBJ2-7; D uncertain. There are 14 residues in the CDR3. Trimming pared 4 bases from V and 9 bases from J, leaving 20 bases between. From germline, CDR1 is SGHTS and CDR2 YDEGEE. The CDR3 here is CASSGFLVPGRQYV. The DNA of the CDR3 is TGTGCCAGCAGCGGGTTTTTGGTGCCCGGTAGGCAGTACGTC.

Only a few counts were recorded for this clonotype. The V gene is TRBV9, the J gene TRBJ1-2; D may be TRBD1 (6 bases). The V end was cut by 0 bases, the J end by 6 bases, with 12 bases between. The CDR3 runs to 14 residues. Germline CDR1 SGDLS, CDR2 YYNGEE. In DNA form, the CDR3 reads TGTGCCAGCAGCGTAGATGGGACATTTAATGGCTACACCTTC. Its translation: CASSVDGTFNGYTF.

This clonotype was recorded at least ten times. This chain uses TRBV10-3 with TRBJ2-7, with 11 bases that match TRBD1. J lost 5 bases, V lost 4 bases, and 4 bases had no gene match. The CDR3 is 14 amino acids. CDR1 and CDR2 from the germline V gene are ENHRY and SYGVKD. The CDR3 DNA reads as TGTGCCATCAGTGGAGGACAGGGGGCAAACGAGCAGTACGTC. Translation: CAISGGQGANEQYV.

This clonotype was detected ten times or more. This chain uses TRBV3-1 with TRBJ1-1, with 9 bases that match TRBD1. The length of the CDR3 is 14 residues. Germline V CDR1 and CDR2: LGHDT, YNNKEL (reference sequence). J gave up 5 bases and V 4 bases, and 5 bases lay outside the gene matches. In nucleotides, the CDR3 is TGTGCCAGCAGCCTAAGACAGGGGGGAACTGAAGCTTTCTTT. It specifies CASSLRQGGTEAFF.

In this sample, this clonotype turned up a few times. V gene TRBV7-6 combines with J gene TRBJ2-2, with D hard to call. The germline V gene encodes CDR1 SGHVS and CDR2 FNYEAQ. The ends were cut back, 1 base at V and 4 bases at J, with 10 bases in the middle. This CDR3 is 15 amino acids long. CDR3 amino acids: CASSLVPVSTGELFF. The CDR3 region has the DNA TGTGCCAGCAGCTTAGTTCCGGTATCCACCGGGGAGCTGTTTTTT.

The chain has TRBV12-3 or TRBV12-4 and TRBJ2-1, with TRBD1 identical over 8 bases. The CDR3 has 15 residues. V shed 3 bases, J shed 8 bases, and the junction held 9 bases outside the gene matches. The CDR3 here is CASSFLPGGGYEQFF. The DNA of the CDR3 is TGTGCCAGCAGTTTCCTCCCAGGGGGCGGCTATGAGCAGTTCTTC.